This entry features one T cell receptor (beta chain) sequence. Only in-frame clones appear in the TCRdb table, and some are missing; sequencing was by immunoSEQ multiplex PCR. The data hold some 2,500,000 clones, with roughly 92% observed a single time. This sample was included in a study of shared clonotypes between healthy human individuals. From CD4+ cells came CD45RA+ naive and CD45RA-negative memory subsets. Sequencing used naive CD4+ T cells from PBMCs. Subset of the sample: CD45RA+ positively selected. This TCR derives from a man aged 18 to 29 in good health. Some clones in this sample may be carry-over from other donors' samples.

The CDR3 here is CASSFDRGYEQYF. In DNA form, the CDR3 reads TGCGCCAGCAGCTTCGATAGGGGGTACGAGCAGTACTTC. The chain uses TRBV5-1 and TRBJ2-7, with TRBD1 as a possible D gene (6 bases). This CDR3 is built from 13 residues. The V gene lost 2 bases and the J gene lost 4 bases, with 10 bases spanning the gap. Germline values: CDR1 SGHRS, CDR2 YFSETQ.